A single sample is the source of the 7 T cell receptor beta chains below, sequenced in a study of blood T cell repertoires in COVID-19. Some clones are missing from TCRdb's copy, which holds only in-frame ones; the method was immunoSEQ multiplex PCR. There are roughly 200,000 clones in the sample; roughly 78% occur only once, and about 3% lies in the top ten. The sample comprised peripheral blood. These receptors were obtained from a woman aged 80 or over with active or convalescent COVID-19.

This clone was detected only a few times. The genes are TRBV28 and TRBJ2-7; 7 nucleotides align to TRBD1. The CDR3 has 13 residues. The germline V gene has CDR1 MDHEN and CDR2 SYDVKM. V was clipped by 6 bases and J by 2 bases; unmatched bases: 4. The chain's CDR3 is CASRGGQAYEQYF. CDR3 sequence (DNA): TGTGCCAGCAGGGGCGGACAGGCCTACGAGCAGTACTTC.

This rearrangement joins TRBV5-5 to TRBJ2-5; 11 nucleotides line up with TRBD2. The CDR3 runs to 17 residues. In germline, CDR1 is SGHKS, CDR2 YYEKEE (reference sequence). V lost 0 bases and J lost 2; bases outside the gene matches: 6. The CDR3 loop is CASSLAPSGGLQETQYF. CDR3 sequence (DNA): TGTGCCAGCAGCTTGGCTCCTAGCGGGGGGTTACAAGAGACCCAGTACTTC.

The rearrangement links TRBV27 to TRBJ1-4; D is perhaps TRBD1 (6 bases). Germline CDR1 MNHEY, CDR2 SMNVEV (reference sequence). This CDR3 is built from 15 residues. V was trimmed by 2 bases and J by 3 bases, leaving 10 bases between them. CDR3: CASSLRYRANEKLFF. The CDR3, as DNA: TGTGCCAGCAGTTTACGGTACAGGGCTAATGAAAAACTGTTTTTT.

This chain's CDR3 is CASSLGDSPSYNEQFF. CDR3 coding DNA: TGCGCCAGCAGCTTGGGCGACAGTCCCTCCTACAATGAGCAGTTCTTC. The genes are TRBV5-1 and TRBJ2-1; weak D call: TRBD1 (5 bases). CDR3 length: 16 amino acids. The germline V gene encodes CDR1 SGHRS and CDR2 YFSETQ. Trimming left V 0 bases short and J 0 bases short, with 10 bases between. The whole variable domain, remainder taken from reference TRBV5-1 and TRBJ2-1, is KAGVTQTPRYLIKTRGQQVTLSCSPISGHRSVSWYQQTPGQGLQFLFEYFSETQRNKGNFPGRFSGRQFSNSRSEMNVSTLELGDSALYLCASSLGDSPSYNEQFFGPGTRLTVL.

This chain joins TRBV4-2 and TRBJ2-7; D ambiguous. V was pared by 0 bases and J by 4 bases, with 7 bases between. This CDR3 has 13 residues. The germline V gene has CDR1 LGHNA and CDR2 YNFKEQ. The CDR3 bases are TGTGCCAGCAGCCAAGAAAAAGCGTACGAGCAGTACTTC. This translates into CASSQEKAYEQYF.

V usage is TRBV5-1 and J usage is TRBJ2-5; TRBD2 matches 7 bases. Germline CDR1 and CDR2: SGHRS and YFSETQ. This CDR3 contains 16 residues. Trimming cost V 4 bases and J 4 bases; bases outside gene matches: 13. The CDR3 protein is CASSRAGIQEGETQYF. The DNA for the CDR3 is TGCGCCAGCAGCCGAGCGGGGATACAAGAGGGAGAGACCCAGTACTTC.

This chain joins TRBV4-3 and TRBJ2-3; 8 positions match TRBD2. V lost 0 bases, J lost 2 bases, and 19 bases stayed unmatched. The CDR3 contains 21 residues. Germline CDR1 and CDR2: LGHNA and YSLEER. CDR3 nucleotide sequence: TGCGCCAGCAGCCAAGACCTTTGGGGGTATAGCGGGGATGATGACACAGATACGCAGTATTTT. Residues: CASSQDLWGYSGDDDTDTQYF.